A selection of T cell receptor beta chains follows, all from one sample in a study of shared clonotypes between healthy human individuals. Produced via immunoSEQ multiplex PCR; TCRdb's table is partial and in-frame only. The sample contains about 2,100,000 clones, 93% of which appear only once. The sample comprised naive CD8+ T cells from PBMCs. Receptors originate from a man aged 18 to 29 in good health. Some clones in this sample may be carry-over from other donors' samples. The CDR3 runs from the conserved cysteine through the conserved F or W. A D gene is named only where the DNA matches it firmly. Only some rows state a clone size, as once, few, many or a class for expanded clones.

.	TRBD1	TRBV19	TRBJ2-7	CASSFGTGMWEQYF	TGTGCCAGTAGCTTCGGGACAGGGATGTGGGAGCAGTACTTC
.	.	TRBV7-8	TRBJ2-1	CASSLEKGYNEQFF	TGTGCCAGCAGCTTAGAAAAGGGCTACAATGAGCAGTTCTTC
once	.	TRBV27	TRBJ1-5	CASRPTWGQPQHF	TGTGCCAGCAGACCAACTTGGGGACAGCCCCAGCATTTT
.	.	TRBV21-1	TRBJ1-5	CASSKEQGRSSNQPQHF	TGTGCCAGCAGCAAAGAACAGGGGCGGAGTAGCAATCAGCCCCAGCATTTT
.	TRBD1	TRBV19	TRBJ2-5	CASSPGDSQETQYF	TGTGCCAGTAGTCCTGGGGACAGCCAAGAGACCCAGTACTTC
.	TRBD1	TRBV5-1	TRBJ2-1	CASSNRDRGYNEQFF	TGCGCCAGCAGCAATCGGGACAGGGGATACAATGAGCAGTTCTTC
.	TRBD1	TRBV9	TRBJ2-7	CASSGGQGYEQYF	TGTGCCAGCAGTGGTGGACAGGGCTACGAGCAGTACTTC
.	TRBD2	TRBV5-1	TRBJ2-3	CASSLSVSGSEADTQYF	TGCGCCAGCAGCTTGTCCGTGAGCGGGAGCGAGGCAGATACGCAGTATTTT
.	TRBD1	TRBV29-1	TRBJ2-7	CSVADRAYEQYF	TGCAGCGTTGCGGACAGGGCCTACGAGCAGTACTTC
.	TRBD1	TRBV10-3	TRBJ1-2	CAISPGQDYGYTF	TGTGCCATCAGCCCGGGACAGGACTATGGCTACACCTTC